The text below deals with one T cell receptor (beta chain). The CDR3 is made up of 16 amino acids. From germline, CDR1 is ENHRY and CDR2 SYGVKD. V shed 4 bases and J 7 bases; nucleotides not matched to a gene: 13. The data are from a study of tissue T cells after allogeneic stem cell transplantation. Assay used: immunoSEQ multiplex PCR; TCRdb lists only in-frame clones, some missing. The data hold more than 700 clones, with roughly 42% observed a single time. The source was ileal tissue, collected at autopsy. This sequence was found in a female patient aged 35 to 75 with steroid-refractory graft-versus-host disease after an allogeneic stem cell transplant. Certain T cells may be donor cells from the graft. This chain links TRBV10-3 with TRBJ1-2, with TRBD1 matching over 9 bases. The CDR3 DNA reads TGTGCCATCAGTGCTAGGGTACGGGACAGGGCGAGTGGCTACACCTTC. It encodes CAISARVRDRASGYTF.